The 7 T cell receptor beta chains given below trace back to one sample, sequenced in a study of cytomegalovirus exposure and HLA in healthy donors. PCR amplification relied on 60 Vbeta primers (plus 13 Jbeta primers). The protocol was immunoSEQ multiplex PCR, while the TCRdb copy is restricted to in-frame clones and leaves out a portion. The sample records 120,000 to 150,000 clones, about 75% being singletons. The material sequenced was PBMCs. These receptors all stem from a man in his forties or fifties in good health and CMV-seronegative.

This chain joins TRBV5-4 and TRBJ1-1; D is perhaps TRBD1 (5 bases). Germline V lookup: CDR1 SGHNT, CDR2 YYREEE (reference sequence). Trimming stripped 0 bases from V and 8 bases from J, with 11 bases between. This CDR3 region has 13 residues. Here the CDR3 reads CASSLVSRGEAFF. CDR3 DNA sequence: TGTGCCAGCAGCTTGGTGTCCCGGGGGGAAGCTTTCTTT.

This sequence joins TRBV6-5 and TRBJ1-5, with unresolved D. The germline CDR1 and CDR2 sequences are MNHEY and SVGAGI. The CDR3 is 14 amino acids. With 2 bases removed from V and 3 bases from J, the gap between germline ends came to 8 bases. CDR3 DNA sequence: TGTGCCAGCAGTTACGCGGCATACAATCAGCCCCAGCATTTT. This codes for CASSYAAYNQPQHF.

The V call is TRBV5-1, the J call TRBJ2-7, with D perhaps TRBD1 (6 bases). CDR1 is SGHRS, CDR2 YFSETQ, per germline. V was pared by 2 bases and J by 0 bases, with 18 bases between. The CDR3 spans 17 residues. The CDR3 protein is CASSLKMTGQSSYEQYF. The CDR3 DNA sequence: TGCGCCAGCAGCTTAAAAATGACAGGACAGAGCTCCTACGAGCAGTACTTC.

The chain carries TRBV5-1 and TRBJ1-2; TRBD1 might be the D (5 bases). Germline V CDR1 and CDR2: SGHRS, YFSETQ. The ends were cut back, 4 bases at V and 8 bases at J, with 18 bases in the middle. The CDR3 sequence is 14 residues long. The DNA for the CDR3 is TGCGCCAGCAGCCCGGACGACAGCTACAAAGGCTACACCTTC. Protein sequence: CASSPDDSYKGYTF.

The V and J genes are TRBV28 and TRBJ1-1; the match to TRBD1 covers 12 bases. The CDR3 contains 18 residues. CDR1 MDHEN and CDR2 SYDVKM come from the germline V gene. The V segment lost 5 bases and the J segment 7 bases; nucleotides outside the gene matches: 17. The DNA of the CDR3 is TGTGCCAGCAGTCCACCTGGGGGGGACAGGGGGCTTAAGGATGAAGCTTTCTTT. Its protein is CASSPPGGDRGLKDEAFF. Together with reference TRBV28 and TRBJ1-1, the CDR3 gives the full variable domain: DVKVTQSSRYLVKRTGEKVFLECVQDMDHENMFWYRQDPGLGLRLIYFSYDVKMKEKGDIPEGYSVSREKKERFSLILESASTNQTSMYLCASSPPGGDRGLKDEAFFGQGTRLTVV.

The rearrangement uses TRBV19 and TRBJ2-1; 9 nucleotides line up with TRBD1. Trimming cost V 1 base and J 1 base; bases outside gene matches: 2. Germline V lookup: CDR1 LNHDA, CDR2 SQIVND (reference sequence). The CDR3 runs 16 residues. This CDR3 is CASSIAGTGSYNEQFF. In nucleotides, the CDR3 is TGTGCCAGTAGTATAGCCGGGACAGGGTCCTACAATGAGCAGTTCTTC.

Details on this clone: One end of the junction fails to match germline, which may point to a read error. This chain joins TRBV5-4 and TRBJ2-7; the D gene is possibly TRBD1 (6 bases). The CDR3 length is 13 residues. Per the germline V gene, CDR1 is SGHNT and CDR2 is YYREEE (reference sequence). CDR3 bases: TGCGCCAGCAGCCAAACAGGGAACTACGAGCAGTACTTC. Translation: CASSQTGNYEQYF.